Below, one T cell receptor (beta chain) is given with its context. These data originate in a study of blood T cell repertoires in COVID-19. The germline V gene has CDR1 GTSNPN and CDR2 SVGIG (reference sequence). This CDR3 has 12 amino acids. The V gene lost 5 bases and the J gene lost 4 bases, with 12 bases spanning the gap. The assay was immunoSEQ multiplex PCR, and TCRdb's table has in-frame clones only and misses some. The repertoire holds over 140,000 clones, with 84% as singletons. The TCR originated in a woman in her fifties or sixties with acute or convalescent COVID-19. This chain connects TRBV30 to TRBJ2-7; possibly TRBD2 for D (6 bases). The sequenced sample was peripheral blood. The CDR3 is CAWGDSPYEQYF. Written as DNA, the CDR3 is TGTGCCTGGGGGGACTCCCCTTACGAGCAGTACTTC.